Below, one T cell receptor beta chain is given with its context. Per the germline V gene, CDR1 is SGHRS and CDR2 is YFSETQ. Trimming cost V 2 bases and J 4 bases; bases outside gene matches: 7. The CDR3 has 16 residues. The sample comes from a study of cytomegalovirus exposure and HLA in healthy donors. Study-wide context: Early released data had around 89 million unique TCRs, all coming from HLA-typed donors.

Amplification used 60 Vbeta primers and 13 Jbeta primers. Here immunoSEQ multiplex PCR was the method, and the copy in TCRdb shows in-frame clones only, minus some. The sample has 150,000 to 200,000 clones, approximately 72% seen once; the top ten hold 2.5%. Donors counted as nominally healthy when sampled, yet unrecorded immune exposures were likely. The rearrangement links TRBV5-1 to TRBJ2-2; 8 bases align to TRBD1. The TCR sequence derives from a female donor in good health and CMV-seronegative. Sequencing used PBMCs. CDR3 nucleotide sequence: TGCGCCAGCAGCTTTGAAGGACAGGGAGGCACCGGGGAGCTGTTTTTT. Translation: CASSFEGQGGTGELFF. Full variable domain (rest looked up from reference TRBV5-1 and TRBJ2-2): KAGVTQTPRYLIKTRGQQVTLSCSPISGHRSVSWYQQTPGQGLQFLFEYFSETQRNKGNFPGRFSGRQFSNSRSEMNVSTLELGDSALYLCASSFEGQGGTGELFFGEGSRLTVL.